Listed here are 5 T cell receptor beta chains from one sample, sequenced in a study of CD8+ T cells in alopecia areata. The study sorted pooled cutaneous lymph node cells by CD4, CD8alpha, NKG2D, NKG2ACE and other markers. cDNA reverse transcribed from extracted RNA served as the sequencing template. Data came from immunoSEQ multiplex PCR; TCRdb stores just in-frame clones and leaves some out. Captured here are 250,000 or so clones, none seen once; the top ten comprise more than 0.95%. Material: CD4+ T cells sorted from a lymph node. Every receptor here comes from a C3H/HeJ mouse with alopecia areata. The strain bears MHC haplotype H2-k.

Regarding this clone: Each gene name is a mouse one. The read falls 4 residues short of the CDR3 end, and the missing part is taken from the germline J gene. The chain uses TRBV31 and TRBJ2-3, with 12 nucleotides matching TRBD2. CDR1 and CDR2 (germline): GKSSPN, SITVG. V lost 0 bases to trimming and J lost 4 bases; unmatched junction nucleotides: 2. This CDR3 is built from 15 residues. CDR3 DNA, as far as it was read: TGTGCCTGGAGTCTGACTGGGGGGGCGCCAGAA. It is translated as CAWSLTGGAPE. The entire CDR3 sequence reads CAWSLTGGAPETLYF. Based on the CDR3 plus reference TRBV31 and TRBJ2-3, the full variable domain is AQTIHQWPVAEIKAVGSPLSLGCTIKGKSSPNLYWYWQATGGTLQQLFYSITVGQVESVVQLNLSASRPKDDQFILSTEKLLLSHSGFYLCAWSLTGGAPETLYFGSGTRLTVL.

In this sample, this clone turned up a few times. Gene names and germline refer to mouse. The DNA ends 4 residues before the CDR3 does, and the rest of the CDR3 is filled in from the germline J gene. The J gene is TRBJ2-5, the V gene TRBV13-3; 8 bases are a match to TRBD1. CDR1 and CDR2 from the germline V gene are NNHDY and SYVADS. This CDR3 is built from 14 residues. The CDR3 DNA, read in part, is TGTGCCAGCAGCCCGACAGGGGAGGAAGAC. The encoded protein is CASSPTGEED. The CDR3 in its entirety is CASSPTGEEDTQYF.

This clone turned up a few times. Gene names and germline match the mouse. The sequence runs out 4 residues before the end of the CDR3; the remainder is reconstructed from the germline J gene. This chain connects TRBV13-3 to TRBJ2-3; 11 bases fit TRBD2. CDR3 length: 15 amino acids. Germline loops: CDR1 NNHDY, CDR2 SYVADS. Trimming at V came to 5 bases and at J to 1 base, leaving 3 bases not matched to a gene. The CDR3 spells CASSTGGARAETLYF. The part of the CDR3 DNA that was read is TGTGCCAGCAGCACTGGGGGGGCGCGTGCAGAA.

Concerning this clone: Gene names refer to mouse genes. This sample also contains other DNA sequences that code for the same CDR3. The CDR3 reads CASGDGDRNNSPLYF. Partial CDR3 DNA: TGTGCCAGCGGTGATGGGGACAGGAATAATTCGCCC. V gene TRBV13-2 combines with J gene TRBJ1-6; TRBD1 agrees at 8 bases. The CDR3 is cut off 3 residues early in the read; its end comes from the germline J gene. TRBJ1-6 is filed as an ORF, its function uncertain. The CDR3 totals 15 residues. Germline values: CDR1 NNHNN, CDR2 SYGAGS (reference sequence). Trimming at V came to 0 bases and at J to 5 bases, leaving 1 base not matched to a gene.

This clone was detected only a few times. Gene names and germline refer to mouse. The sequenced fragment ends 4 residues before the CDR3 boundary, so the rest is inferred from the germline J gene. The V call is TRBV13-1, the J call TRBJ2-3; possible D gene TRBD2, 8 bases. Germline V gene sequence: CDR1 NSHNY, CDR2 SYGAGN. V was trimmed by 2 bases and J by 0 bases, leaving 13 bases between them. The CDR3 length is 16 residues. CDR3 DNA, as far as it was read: TGTGCCAGCAGTGACAGGGGGGGCGCGAGTGCAGAA. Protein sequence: CASSDRGGASAE. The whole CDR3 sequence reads CASSDRGGASAETLYF.